The clone carrying this TCR beta chain was observed at least ten times. Its antigen is unknown. TCRdb redid the calling of the 5' RACE reads with MiXCR, one entry per CDR3 protein. The table includes around 130,000 distinct CDR3 sequences, over 7% detected once. This specimen comes from a study of CD8 T cells in ankylosing spondylitis. Study-level results: Matched ankylosing spondylitis synovial fluid reportedly showed significant enrichment of disease-linked clones.

The CDR3 spans 15 residues. Deletions cut 3 bases from V and 2 bases from J, with 12 bases between. Germline assignment: CDR1 SGHVS and CDR2 FQNEAQ. Source material: blood, either unsorted or a sorted T cell fraction (not recorded which). This chain links TRBV7-8 with TRBJ2-3; the D gene is possibly TRBD1 (5 bases). The receptor was isolated from a male donor with ankylosing spondylitis or in good health (not recorded which). The CDR3: CASSFRQGTTDTQYF. The CDR3 DNA reads as TGTGCCAGCAGCTTCCGTCAGGGTACCACAGATACGCAGTATTTT.